Following are 3 T cell receptor beta chains from one sample sequenced in a study of follicular helper T cells after annual influenza vaccination. As for time point: 2015-2016 season, 7 days after influenza vaccination. Produced via immunoSEQ multiplex PCR; TCRdb's table is partial and in-frame only. The profile covers 8,000 to 11,000 clones, with 83% appearing a single time and about 0.36% taken by the ten largest. The sample consisted of CXCR5- memory CD4+ T cells sorted from blood, taken 7 days after influenza vaccination. The receptors come from an adult who received the influenza vaccine.

The chain combines TRBV19 with TRBJ1-4, with D hard to call. Looked up from germline, CDR1 is LNHDA and CDR2 is SQIVND (reference sequence). The CDR3 is 15 residues long. Deletions cut 7 bases from V and 5 bases from J, with 17 bases between. The CDR3 DNA reads as TGTGCCAGTATGGTGTCCGGCACCGCGAATGAAAAACTGTTTTTT. This encodes CASMVSGTANEKLFF. The full variable domain, completed using reference TRBV19 and TRBJ1-4, is DGGITQSPKYLFRKEGQNVTLSCEQNLNHDAMYWYRQDPGQGLRLIYYSQIVNDFQKGDIAEGYSVSREKKESFPLTVTSAQKNPTAFYLCASMVSGTANEKLFFGSGTQLSVL.

The chain uses TRBV15 and TRBJ1-1, with D uncertain. V gave up 8 bases and J gave up 4 bases, with 14 bases separating them. There are 13 residues in the CDR3. Germline CDR1 reads LNHNV; CDR2 reads YYDKDF (reference sequence). The CDR3 sequence is CATSRRASTEAFF. The DNA for the CDR3 is TGTGCCACCTCGCGTAGGGCGAGCACTGAAGCTTTCTTT.

This clone occurred a few times. The chain employs TRBV10-1 and TRBJ1-1; 7 nucleotides agree with TRBD1. Germline lookup yields CDR1 WNHNN and CDR2 SYGVQD (reference sequence). The CDR3 runs 13 residues. Losses at the gene ends were 4 bases for V and 6 bases for J; bases not matched to a gene: 5. The CDR3 DNA reads as TGCGCCAGCAGTGTAACTGGGACAGCTGAAGCTTTCTTT. It specifies CASSVTGTAEAFF.